The rows below give T cell receptor beta chains drawn from one sample of a study of CD4+ T cells in melanoma. Method: immunoSEQ multiplex PCR; TCRdb's copy keeps in-frame clones and lacks some. The sample shows about 140,000 clones, about 90% of them seen only once. The receptors were sampled from a human donor with melanoma. The CDR3 runs from the conserved cysteine through the conserved F or W. A D gene is named only where the DNA matches it firmly. Clone size appears in some rows only: once, few, many, or a class for an expanded clone.

CDR3: CAWKRPSSPLHF; DNA: TGTGCCTGGAAAAGGCCGAGTTCACCCCTCCACTTT; D: .; size: .; J: TRBJ1-6; V: TRBV30
CDR3: CASSSGQRTIRTEAFF; DNA: TGTGCCAGCAGCTCGGGACAGCGGACCATTAGGACTGAAGCTTTCTTT; D: TRBD1; size: once; J: TRBJ1-1; V: TRBV5-5
CDR3: CASSSGTDNEKLFF; DNA: TGCGCCAGCAGCTCCGGGACGGACAATGAAAAACTGTTTTTT; D: .; size: .; J: TRBJ1-4; V: TRBV5-1
CDR3: CASSPIPEDTQYF; DNA: TGTGCCAGCTCACCAATTCCCGAAGATACGCAGTATTTT; D: .; size: .; J: TRBJ2-3; V: TRBV18
CDR3: CASSRGAASPGELFF; DNA: TGTGCCAGCAGCCGGGGGGCAGCGTCACCCGGGGAGCTGTTTTTT; D: .; size: .; J: TRBJ2-2; V: TRBV7-7
CDR3: CASRTTPGSSYNEQFF; DNA: TGCGCCAGCAGGACTACGCCAGGAAGCTCCTACAATGAGCAGTTCTTC; D: .; size: .; J: TRBJ2-1; V: TRBV5-1
CDR3: CASSRSLGSGNQPQHF; DNA: TGTGCCAGCAGTCGGTCCCTCGGATCCGGCAATCAGCCCCAGCATTTT; D: .; size: .; J: TRBJ1-5; V: TRBV2
CDR3: CASSRGQGNIQYF; DNA: TGTGCCAGCAGCCGAGGACAGGGGAACATTCAGTACTTC; D: TRBD1; size: .; J: TRBJ2-4; V: TRBV7-8
CDR3: CASSPTPHYRDANYGYTF; DNA: TGTGCCAGCAGCCCGACGCCCCACTACAGAGACGCTAACTATGGCTACACCTTC; D: .; size: .; J: TRBJ1-2; V: TRBV9
CDR3: CASCAGTQETQYF; DNA: TGTGCCAGCTGCGCGGGCACTCAAGAGACCCAGTACTTC; D: .; size: .; J: TRBJ2-5; V: TRBV7-9
CDR3: CASGPQGRSNYGYTF; DNA: TGTGCTAGTGGCCCACAGGGCAGGAGTAACTATGGCTACACCTTC; D: .; size: .; J: TRBJ1-2; V: TRBV12-5
CDR3: CASSLMSTSGGITDTQYF; DNA: TGTGCCAGCAGCTTAATGTCGACTAGCGGGGGAATCACAGATACGCAGTATTTT; D: TRBD2; size: .; J: TRBJ2-3; V: TRBV7-3
CDR3: CASSSQNLGGYTF; DNA: TGTGCCAGCAGCTCCCAAAACCTTGGGGGCTACACCTTC; D: .; size: .; J: TRBJ1-2; V: TRBV9
CDR3: CASRASGGSGNTIYF; DNA: TGTGCCAGCCGGGCGTCGGGGGGCTCTGGAAACACCATATATTTT; D: .; size: .; J: TRBJ1-3; V: TRBV6-5
CDR3: CASSLRRGTGELFF; DNA: TGTGCCAGCAGCTTGCGCCGGGGCACCGGGGAGCTGTTTTTT; D: .; size: .; J: TRBJ2-2; V: TRBV11-3
CDR3: CASKRGQTSLADTQYF; DNA: TGTGCCAGTAAAAGGGGGCAGACCAGTCTGGCAGATACGCAGTATTTT; D: TRBD1; size: .; J: TRBJ2-3; V: TRBV19
CDR3: CASSEWLSGELFF; DNA: TGTGCCAGCAGTGAATGGCTATCCGGGGAGCTGTTTTTT; D: .; size: .; J: TRBJ2-2; V: TRBV6-1
CDR3: CASSEGPTGAGYTIYF; DNA: TGTGCCAGCAGTGAAGGGCCGACAGGGGCCGGATACACCATATATTTT; D: TRBD1; size: few; J: TRBJ1-3; V: TRBV2
CDR3: CASSFGAGNTDTQYF; DNA: TGCGCCAGCAGCTTCGGGGCGGGGAACACAGATACGCAGTATTTT; D: .; size: .; J: TRBJ2-3; V: TRBV5-1
CDR3: CASSRQGSGTEAFF; DNA: TGCGCCAGCAGTAGACAGGGGAGTGGCACTGAAGCTTTCTTT; D: TRBD1; size: .; J: TRBJ1-1; V: TRBV10-2
CDR3: CASSLVGRDRARGYTF; DNA: TGTGCCAGCAGCTTGGTTGGCCGGGACAGGGCTAGGGGCTACACCTTC; D: TRBD1; size: .; J: TRBJ1-2; V: TRBV5-6
CDR3: CASSFEGPGTQYF; DNA: TGTGCCAGCAGCTTCGAGGGGCCGGGGACCCAGTACTTC; D: .; size: .; J: TRBJ2-5; V: TRBV11-2
CDR3: CASSLSPGSTQYF; DNA: TGTGCCAGCAGCTTGTCCCCTGGGTCGACCCAGTACTTC; D: .; size: .; J: TRBJ2-5; V: TRBV7-7
CDR3: CASSQGTGYTDTQYF; DNA: TGCGCCAGCAGCCAGGGGACTGGCTACACAGATACGCAGTATTTT; D: .; size: .; J: TRBJ2-3; V: TRBV4-1
CDR3: CASSPNKQGAPYEQYF; DNA: TGTGCCAGCTCACCAAACAAACAGGGGGCCCCCTACGAGCAGTACTTC; D: TRBD1; size: .; J: TRBJ2-7; V: TRBV18